Each of the 27 T cell receptor beta chains below was sequenced from the same sample in a study of PD-1 blockade in classical Hodgkin lymphoma. In every patient, relapse followed autologous stem cell transplantation, while exposure to brentuximab vedotin differed. Produced via immunoSEQ multiplex PCR; TCRdb's table is partial and in-frame only. The sample carries over 6,000 clones, under 90% recorded once. The sample was peripheral blood mononuclear cells (PBMCs), taken at baseline. The receptors originated from a human donor with classical Hodgkin lymphoma.

The V and J genes are TRBV4-2 and TRBJ2-1; a possible D gene is TRBD2 (6 bases). The germline V and J ends were trimmed by 4 bases and 10 bases, with 14 bases remaining between them. This CDR3 has 13 amino acids. CDR1 LGHNA and CDR2 YNFKEQ come from the germline V gene. As DNA, the CDR3 is TGTGCCAGCAGCCTTCGAGTAGCGGAAGAGCAGTTCTTC. Its protein product is CASSLRVAEEQFF.

The chain links TRBV4-3 to TRBJ1-4; unclear D gene. This CDR3 region has 16 residues. V gave up 0 bases and J gave up 7 bases, with 15 bases separating them. CDR1 is LGHNA and CDR2 is YSLEER in the germline V gene. The CDR3 region is CASSQDRGIAFEKLFF. The CDR3, as DNA: TGCGCCAGCAGCCAAGATCGAGGGATTGCGTTTGAAAAACTGTTTTTT.

The chain has TRBV19 and TRBJ2-7, with D unresolved. V was trimmed by 7 bases and J by 5 bases, leaving 12 bases between them. The CDR3 has 12 residues. Germline V gives CDR1 LNHDA, CDR2 SQIVND (reference sequence). Here the CDR3 DNA reads TGTGCCAGTATCACGCCCCACCACGAGCAGTACTTC. This gives the protein CASITPHHEQYF.

The rearrangement links TRBV6-6 to TRBJ1-5; 7 bases line up with TRBD1. V lost 2 bases and J lost 4; bases outside the gene matches: 5. The CDR3 sequence is 15 residues long. CDR1 and CDR2 from the germline V gene are MNHNY and SVGAGI (reference sequence). Here the CDR3 DNA reads TGTGCCAGCAGTTACGGGCGACAGGGTAATCAGCCCCAGCATTTT. Protein: CASSYGRQGNQPQHF.

This clone was seen more than once but under ten times. The rearrangement links TRBV10-2 to TRBJ2-7; 10 nucleotides align to TRBD1. With V trimmed by 4 bases and J by 6 bases, 9 bases remained unmatched. CDR3 length equals 15 residues. CDR1 and CDR2 (germline): WSHSY, SAAADI. The CDR3 DNA reads TGCGCCAGCAGTGGTTGGACAGGGGGAAGGGGCGAGCAGTACTTC. This encodes CASSGWTGGRGEQYF.

The rearrangement joins TRBV5-1 to TRBJ2-5; 7 bases map to TRBD2. Looked up from germline, CDR1 is SGHRS and CDR2 is YFSETQ. The J segment lost 5 bases and the V segment lost 4 bases, leaving 11 bases of the junction unmatched. This CDR3 has 15 amino acids. CDR3 protein: CASSPGTMGGETQYF. The CDR3 region has the DNA TGCGCCAGCAGCCCCGGGACTATGGGGGGGGAGACCCAGTACTTC.

This sequence joins TRBV11-3 and TRBJ1-1, with TRBD1 matching over 8 bases. The CDR3 extends over 13 amino acids. CDR1 is SGHNT and CDR2 is YENEEA in the germline V gene. Trimming took 3 bases from V and 8 from J; bases not matched to a gene: 5. The CDR3 here is CASSFLTGGEAFF. The CDR3 coding sequence is TGTGCCAGCAGCTTCCTTACAGGGGGAGAAGCTTTCTTT.

The CDR3 loop reads CASSEKQGNQPQHF. The CDR3 nucleotides read TGTGCCAGCAGTGAAAAACAGGGAAATCAGCCCCAGCATTTT. The chain links TRBV25-1 to TRBJ1-5; perhaps TRBD1 as D (6 bases). From germline, CDR1 is MGHDK and CDR2 SYGVNS. The CDR3 has 14 residues. V was shortened by 2 bases and J by 4 bases, with 9 bases between the two germline ends. Complete variable domain (other parts from reference TRBV25-1 and TRBJ1-5): EADIYQTPRYLVIGTGKKITLECSQTMGHDKMYWYQQDPGMELHLIHYSYGVNSTEKGDLSSESTVSRIRTEHFPLTLESARPSHTSQYLCASSEKQGNQPQHFGDGTRLSIL.

This clone turned up a few times. This sequence joins TRBV5-1 and TRBJ2-7; D is unresolved. The CDR3 has 12 residues. Germline CDR1 reads SGHRS; CDR2 reads YFSETQ. Trimming cost V 0 bases and J 3 bases, with 4 bases left between them. In DNA, the CDR3 is TGCGCCAGCAGCTTGGGCGACTACGAGCAGTACTTC. Translated: CASSLGDYEQYF. Based on the CDR3 plus reference TRBV5-1 and TRBJ2-7, the full variable domain is KAGVTQTPRYLIKTRGQQVTLSCSPISGHRSVSWYQQTPGQGLQFLFEYFSETQRNKGNFPGRFSGRQFSNSRSEMNVSTLELGDSALYLCASSLGDYEQYFGPGTRLTVT.

This clone was seen only a few times. As DNA, the CDR3 is TGTGCCAGCAGCCGACTAGCGGTCCAAGAGACCCAGTACTTC. Translating it yields CASSRLAVQETQYF. V and J are TRBV14 and TRBJ2-5, with TRBD2 matching over 9 bases. There are 14 residues in the CDR3. V was pared by 4 bases and J by 1 base, with 1 base of the junction left unmatched. The germline CDR1 and CDR2 sequences are SGHDN and FVKESK.

V and J are TRBV2 and TRBJ2-5; weak D call: TRBD1 (6 bases). The V and J ends lost 5 bases and 5 bases respectively, with 15 bases between them. The CDR3 is 14 amino acids. In germline, CDR1 is SNHLY, CDR2 FYNNEI. The CDR3 reads CASSPEQGRETQYF. The CDR3 region has the DNA TGTGCCAGCAGTCCCGAACAGGGTAGGGAGACCCAGTACTTC.

V and J are TRBV11-2 and TRBJ2-1; 8 bases fit TRBD2. The CDR3 covers 16 residues. Germline V CDR1 and CDR2: SGHAT, FQNNGV. V trimming: 4 bases; J trimming: 5 bases; junction bases outside the gene matches: 10. The CDR3 is CASSSREGRLHNEQFF. The CDR3 DNA sequence: TGTGCCAGCAGCTCCCGGGAGGGGAGGCTGCACAATGAGCAGTTCTTC.

The chain carries TRBV6-5 and TRBJ2-7; 10 bases match TRBD2. Unmatched junction bases numbered 7, after V lost 2 bases and J lost 3 bases. Germline CDR1 reads MNHEY; CDR2 reads SVGAGI. The CDR3 is made up of 16 amino acids. CDR3 residues: CASSYRKREGFYEQYF. The CDR3 nucleotides read TGTGCCAGCAGTTACAGGAAGCGGGAGGGATTCTACGAGCAGTACTTC.

This clone has only a few counts. The chain is built from TRBV18 and TRBJ1-2, with 11 bases lining up with TRBD1. V trimming: 3 bases; J trimming: 10 bases; junction bases outside the gene matches: 7. Germline lookup yields CDR1 KGHSH and CDR2 LQKENI. This CDR3 contains 14 residues. CDR3 amino acids: CASSPAGTGGDYTF. The CDR3 DNA reads as TGTGCCAGCTCACCGGCCGGGACAGGGGGAGACTACACCTTC. The whole variable domain, remainder taken from reference TRBV18 and TRBJ1-2, is NAGVMQNPRHLVRRRGQEARLRCSPMKGHSHVYWYRQLPEEGLKFMVYLQKENIIDESGMPKERFSAEFPKEGPSILRIQQVVRGDSAAYFCASSPAGTGGDYTFGSGTRLTVV.

This chain joins TRBV5-4 and TRBJ1-1; D possibly corresponds to TRBD1 (5 bases). This CDR3 is 14 amino acids long. CDR1 is SGHNT, CDR2 YYREEE, per germline (reference sequence). V was clipped by 3 bases and J by 3 bases, with 12 bases between them. CDR3 coding DNA: TGTGCCAGCAGCTCCCCCCTAGGGGACACTGAAGCTTTCTTT. Its translation: CASSSPLGDTEAFF.

The chain is built from TRBV6-5 and TRBJ1-4, with a tentative D call TRBD1 (5 bases). V gave up 0 bases and J gave up 8 bases, with 10 bases separating them. The length of the CDR3 is 14 residues. CDR1 is MNHEY, CDR2 SVGAGI, per germline. The CDR3 DNA is TGTGCCAGCAGTTACTCGTGGGGCGTGGAAAAACTGTTTTTT. This gives the protein CASSYSWGVEKLFF.

The chain recombines TRBV7-9 with TRBJ1-1, with D perhaps matching TRBD1 (5 bases). Germline lookup yields CDR1 SEHNR and CDR2 FQNEAQ (reference sequence). Trimming took 4 bases from V and 6 from J, leaving 15 bases between them. The CDR3 spans 14 residues. Here the CDR3 DNA reads TGTGCCAGCAGCTCCAACAGGTTCACGTCTGAAGCTTTCTTT. Amino acids: CASSSNRFTSEAFF.

This clone has just a few counts. A read error may account for a junction end that differs from germline. The chain links TRBV19 to TRBJ2-7, with a possible D match to TRBD2 (6 bases). The CDR3 runs to 12 residues. CDR1 and CDR2 from the germline V gene are LNHDA and SQIVND (reference sequence). CDR3 coding DNA: TGCACATCAGGGAGGCTCTCCTACGAGCAGTACTTC. This encodes CTSGRLSYEQYF.

The chain is built from TRBV19 and TRBJ2-6; D is undetermined. Trimming shortened V by 3 bases and J by 0 bases, and 21 bases separated the two germline ends. Per germline, CDR1 LNHDA and CDR2 SQIVND (reference sequence). The CDR3 has 20 amino acids. CDR3 sequence reads: CASSILASLPYRSGANVLTF. CDR3 nucleotides: TGTGCCAGTAGTATTTTAGCCTCCCTTCCATACCGCTCTGGGGCCAACGTCCTGACTTTC. The whole variable domain, filled in from reference TRBV19 and TRBJ2-6, reads DGGITQSPKYLFRKEGQNVTLSCEQNLNHDAMYWYRQDPGQGLRLIYYSQIVNDFQKGDIAEGYSVSREKKESFPLTVTSAQKNPTAFYLCASSILASLPYRSGANVLTFGAGSRLTVL.

The chain links TRBV6-1 to TRBJ2-4, with D uncertain. V lost 6 bases and J 0 bases, leaving 6 bases between the germline ends. Germline-derived CDR1 and CDR2 are MNHNS and SASEGT. The CDR3 totals 13 residues. In nucleotides, the CDR3 is TGTGCCAGCAGAGGCATAGCCAAAAACATTCAGTACTTC. Translated: CASRGIAKNIQYF.

The chain recombines TRBV5-1 with TRBJ2-7; 8 nucleotides align to TRBD1. This CDR3 is built from 14 residues. With V trimmed by 4 bases and J by 2 bases, 5 bases remained unmatched. Germline V gene lookup returns CDR1 SGHRS and CDR2 YFSETQ. The CDR3 here is CASSPRQGTYEQYF. Here the CDR3 DNA reads TGCGCCAGCAGCCCCAGACAGGGGACCTACGAGCAGTACTTC.

The rearrangement joins TRBV28 to TRBJ1-1, with D tentatively TRBD1 (6 bases). The length of the CDR3 is 12 residues. V was trimmed by 3 bases and J by 5 bases, leaving 7 bases between them. The germline gives CDR1 MDHEN, CDR2 SYDVKM. DNA for the CDR3: TGTGCCAGCAGTTTCGGACAGACTGAAGCTTTCTTT. Encoded protein: CASSFGQTEAFF.

This clone was found a few times. Other DNA sequences within the sample encode an identical CDR3. V and J are TRBV27 and TRBJ2-5; 8 bases are shared with TRBD1. Germline V CDR1 and CDR2: MNHEY, SMNVEV (reference sequence). The CDR3 is 13 residues long. J gave up 4 bases and V 2 bases, and 0 bases lay outside the gene matches. The CDR3, as DNA: TGTGCCAGCAGTTTAGACAGGGGAGAGACCCAGTACTTC. Amino acid sequence: CASSLDRGETQYF.

V is TRBV5-4 and J is TRBJ2-1, with D uncertain. Germline V gene data show CDR1 as SGHNT and CDR2 as YYREEE (reference sequence). The ends were cut back, 4 bases at V and 8 bases at J, with 19 bases in the middle. The CDR3 loop spans 15 amino acids. The CDR3 DNA follows: TGTGCCAGCAGCCCGGGCTCTTCCAAACGGGATGAGCAGTTCTTC. Residues: CASSPGSSKRDEQFF.

The V and J genes are TRBV18 and TRBJ2-3; 8 bases line up with TRBD2. This CDR3 has 13 residues. J was trimmed by 12 bases and V by 4 bases; bases with no gene match: 9. Germline CDR1 and CDR2: KGHSH and LQKENI. CDR3 loop: CASSLDPGLDQYF. CDR3 DNA: TGTGCCAGCTCACTAGACCCGGGACTAGATCAGTATTTT.

V usage is TRBV6-9 and J usage is TRBJ2-7, with D perhaps given as TRBD1 or TRBD2 (5 bases each). The CDR3 has 11 residues. Trimming left V 7 bases short and J 5 bases short, with 9 bases between. The germline V gene encodes CDR1 MNHGY and CDR2 SVAAGI. The CDR3 here is CASTLGDEQYF. CDR3 bases: TGTGCCAGCACCTTGGGGGACGAGCAGTACTTC.

V is TRBV19 and J is TRBJ2-7; D gene unclear. From germline, CDR1 is LNHDA and CDR2 SQIVND (reference sequence). The CDR3 is made up of 13 amino acids. The ends were cut back, 6 bases at V and 5 bases at J, with 14 bases in the middle. The CDR3 spells CASSPGGINEQYF. The DNA for the CDR3 is TGTGCCAGTAGCCCCGGTGGGATCAACGAGCAGTACTTC.